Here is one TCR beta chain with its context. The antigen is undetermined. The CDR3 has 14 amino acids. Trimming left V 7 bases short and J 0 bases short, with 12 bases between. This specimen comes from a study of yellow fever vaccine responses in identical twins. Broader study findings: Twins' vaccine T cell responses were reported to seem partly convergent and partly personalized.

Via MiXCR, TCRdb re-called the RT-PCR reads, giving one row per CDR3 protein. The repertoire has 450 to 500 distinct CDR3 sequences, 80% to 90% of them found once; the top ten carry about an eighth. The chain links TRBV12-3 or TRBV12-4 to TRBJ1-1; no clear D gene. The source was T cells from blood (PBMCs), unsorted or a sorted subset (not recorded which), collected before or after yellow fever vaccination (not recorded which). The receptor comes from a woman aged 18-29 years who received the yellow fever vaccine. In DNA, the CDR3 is TGTGCCAGCACCCTACGGCTTATGAACACTGAAGCTTTCTTT. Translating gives CASTLRLMNTEAFF.